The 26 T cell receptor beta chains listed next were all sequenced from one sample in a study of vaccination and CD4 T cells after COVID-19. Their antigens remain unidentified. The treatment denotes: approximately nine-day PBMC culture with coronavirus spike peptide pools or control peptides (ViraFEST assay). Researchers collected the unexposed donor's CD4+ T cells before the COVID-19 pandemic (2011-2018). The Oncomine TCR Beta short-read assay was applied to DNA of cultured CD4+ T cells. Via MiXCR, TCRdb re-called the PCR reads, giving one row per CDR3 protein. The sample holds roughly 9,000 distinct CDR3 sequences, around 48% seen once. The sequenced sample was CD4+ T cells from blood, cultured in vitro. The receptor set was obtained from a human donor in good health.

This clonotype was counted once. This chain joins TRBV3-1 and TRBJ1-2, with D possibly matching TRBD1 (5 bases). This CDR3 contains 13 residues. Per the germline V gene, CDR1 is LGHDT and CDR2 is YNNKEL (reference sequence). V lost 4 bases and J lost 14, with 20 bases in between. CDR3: CASSLTAPMARTF. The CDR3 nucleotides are TGTGCCAGCAGCCTGACAGCTCCCATGGCTAGGACCTTC. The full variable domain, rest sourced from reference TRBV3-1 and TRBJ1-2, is DTAVSQTPKYLVTQMGNDKSIKCEQNLGHDTMYWYKQDSKKFLKIMFSYNNKELIINETVPNRFSPKSPDKAHLNLHINSLELGDSAVYFCASSLTAPMARTFGSGTRLTVV.

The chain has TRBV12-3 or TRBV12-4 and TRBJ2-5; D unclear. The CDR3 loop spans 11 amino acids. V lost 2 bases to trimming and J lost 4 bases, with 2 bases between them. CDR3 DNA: TGTGCCAGCAGTTTACTAGAGACCCAGTACTTC. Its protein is CASSLLETQYF.

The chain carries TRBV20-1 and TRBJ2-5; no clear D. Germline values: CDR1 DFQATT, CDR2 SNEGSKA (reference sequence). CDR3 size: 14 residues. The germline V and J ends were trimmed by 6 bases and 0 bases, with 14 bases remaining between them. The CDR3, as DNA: TGCAGTGCAAGGAACTTTGGTAACCAAGAGACCCAGTACTTC. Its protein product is CSARNFGNQETQYF.

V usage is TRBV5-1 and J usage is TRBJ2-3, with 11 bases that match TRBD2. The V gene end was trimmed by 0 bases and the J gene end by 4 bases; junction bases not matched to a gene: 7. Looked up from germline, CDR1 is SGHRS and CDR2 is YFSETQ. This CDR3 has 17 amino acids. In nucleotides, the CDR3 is TGCGCCAGCAGCTTGGGGGTAGCGGGGGGGCCGTCAGATACGCAGTATTTT. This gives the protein CASSLGVAGGPSDTQYF.

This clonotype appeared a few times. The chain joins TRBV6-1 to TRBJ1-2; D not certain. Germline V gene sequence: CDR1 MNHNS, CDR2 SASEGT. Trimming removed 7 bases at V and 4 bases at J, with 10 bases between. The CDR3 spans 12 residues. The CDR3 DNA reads TGTGCCAGCACGGCAGGCCTCTATGGCTACACCTTC. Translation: CASTAGLYGYTF.

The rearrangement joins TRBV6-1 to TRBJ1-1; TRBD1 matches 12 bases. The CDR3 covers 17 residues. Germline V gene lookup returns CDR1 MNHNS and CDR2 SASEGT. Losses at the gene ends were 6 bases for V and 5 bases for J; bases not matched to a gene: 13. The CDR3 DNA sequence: TGTGCCAGCAGCCGATACGGGACAGGGGGCGACCGAACTGAAGCTTTCTTT. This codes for CASSRYGTGGDRTEAFF.

Written as DNA, the CDR3 is TGTGCCTGGAAGGTCGTGGGGGCAGGAGGTGGTGGCTACACCTTC. It encodes CAWKVVGAGGGGYTF. This sequence joins TRBV30 and TRBJ1-2; possibly TRBD1 for D (6 bases). Trimming stripped 4 bases from V and 7 bases from J, with 22 bases between. Per the germline V gene, CDR1 is GTSNPN and CDR2 is SVGIG (reference sequence). The CDR3 extends over 15 amino acids.

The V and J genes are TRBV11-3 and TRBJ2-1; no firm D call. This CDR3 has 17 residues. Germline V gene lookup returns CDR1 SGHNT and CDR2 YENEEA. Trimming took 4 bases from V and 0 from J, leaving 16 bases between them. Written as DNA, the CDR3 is TGTGCCAGCAGCTCCCTCGGCGGCGGCGACTCCTACAATGAGCAGTTCTTC. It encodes CASSSLGGGDSYNEQFF. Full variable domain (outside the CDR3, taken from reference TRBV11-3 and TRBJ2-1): EAGVVQSPRYKIIEKKQPVAFWCNPISGHNTLYWYLQNLGQGPELLIRYENEEAVDDSQLPKDRFSAERLKGVDSTLKIQPAELGDSAVYLCASSSLGGGDSYNEQFFGPGTRLTVL.

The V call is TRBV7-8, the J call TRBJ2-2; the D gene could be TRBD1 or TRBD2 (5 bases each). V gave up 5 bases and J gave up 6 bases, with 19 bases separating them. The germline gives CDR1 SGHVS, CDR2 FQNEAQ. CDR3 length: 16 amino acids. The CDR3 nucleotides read TGTGCCAGCAGCCAGGGTGGCAGGAGCGGTGCCGGGGAGCTGTTTTTT. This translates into CASSQGGRSGAGELFF.

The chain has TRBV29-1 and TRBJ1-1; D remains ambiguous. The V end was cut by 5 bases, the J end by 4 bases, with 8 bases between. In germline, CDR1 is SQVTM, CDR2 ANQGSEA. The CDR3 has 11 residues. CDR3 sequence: CSVKLSTEAFF. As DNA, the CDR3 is TGCAGCGTTAAATTGTCCACTGAAGCTTTCTTT.

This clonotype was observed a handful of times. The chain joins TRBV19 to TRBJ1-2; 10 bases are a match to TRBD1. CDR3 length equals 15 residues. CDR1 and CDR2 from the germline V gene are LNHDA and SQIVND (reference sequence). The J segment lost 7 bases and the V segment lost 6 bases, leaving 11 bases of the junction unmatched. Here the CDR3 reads CASSSGRTGGGGYTF. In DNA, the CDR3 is TGTGCCAGTAGCTCCGGCCGGACAGGGGGAGGTGGCTACACCTTC.

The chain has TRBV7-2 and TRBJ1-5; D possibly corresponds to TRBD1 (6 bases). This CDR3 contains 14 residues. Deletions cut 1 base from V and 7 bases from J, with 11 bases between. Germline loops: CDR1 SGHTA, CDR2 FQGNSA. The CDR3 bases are TGTGCCAGCAGCTTAGACAGGGCCTCCCAGCCCCAGCATTTT. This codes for CASSLDRASQPQHF.

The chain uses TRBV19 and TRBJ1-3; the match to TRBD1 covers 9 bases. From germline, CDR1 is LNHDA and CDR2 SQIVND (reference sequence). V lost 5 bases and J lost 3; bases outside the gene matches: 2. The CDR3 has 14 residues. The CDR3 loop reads CASSGGQGGNTIYF. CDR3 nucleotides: TGTGCCAGTAGTGGGGGACAGGGTGGAAACACCATATATTTT.

This CDR3 reads CASSPQGGGGPTDTQYF. CDR3 bases: TGTGCCAGCAGCCCCCAAGGGGGGGGGGGCCCCACAGATACGCAGTATTTT. This sequence joins TRBV5-5 and TRBJ2-3; tentatively, D is TRBD2 (7 bases). CDR1 SGHKS and CDR2 YYEKEE come from the germline V gene (reference sequence). V lost 4 bases and J 2 bases, leaving 20 bases between the germline ends. The CDR3 covers 17 residues. Full variable domain (outside the CDR3, taken from reference TRBV5-5 and TRBJ2-3): DAGVTQSPTHLIKTRGQQVTLRCSPISGHKSVSWYQQVLGQGPQFIFQYYEKEERGRGNFPDRFSARQFPNYSSELNVNALLLGDSALYLCASSPQGGGGPTDTQYFGPGTRLTVL.

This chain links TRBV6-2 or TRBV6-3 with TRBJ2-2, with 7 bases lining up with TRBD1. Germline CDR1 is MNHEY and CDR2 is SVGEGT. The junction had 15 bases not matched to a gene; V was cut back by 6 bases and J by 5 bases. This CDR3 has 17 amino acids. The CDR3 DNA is TGTGCCAGCAGCCACTTTCTGGCAGGGGGTCGAACCGGGGAGCTGTTTTTT. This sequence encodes CASSHFLAGGRTGELFF.

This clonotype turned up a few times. The CDR3, as DNA: TGTGCCAGCAGCTCCCCGGGACAGGGTTTCTATGGCTACACCTTC. Translating it yields CASSSPGQGFYGYTF. The V call is TRBV7-2, the J call TRBJ1-2, with 9 nucleotides matching TRBD1. Trimming removed 4 bases from V and 4 bases from J; junction bases left unmatched: 7. The germline V gene encodes CDR1 SGHTA and CDR2 FQGNSA. This CDR3 region has 15 residues.

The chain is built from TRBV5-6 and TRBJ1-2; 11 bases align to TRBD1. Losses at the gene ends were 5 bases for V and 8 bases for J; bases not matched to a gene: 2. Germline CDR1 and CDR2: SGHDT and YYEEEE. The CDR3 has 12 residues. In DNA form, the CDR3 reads TGTGCCAGCAGGGACAGGGGGCGAGGCTACACCTTC. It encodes CASRDRGRGYTF.

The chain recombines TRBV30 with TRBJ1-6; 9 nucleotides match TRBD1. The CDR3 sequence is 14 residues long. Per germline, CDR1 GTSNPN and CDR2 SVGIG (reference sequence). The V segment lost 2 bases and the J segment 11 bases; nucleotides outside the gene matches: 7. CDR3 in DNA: TGTGCCTGGAGTCCCGGGACAGGGACCGCACCCCTCCACTTT. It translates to CAWSPGTGTAPLHF.

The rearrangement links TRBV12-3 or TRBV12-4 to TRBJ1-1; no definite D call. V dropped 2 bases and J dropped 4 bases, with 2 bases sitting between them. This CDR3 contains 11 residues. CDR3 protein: CASSLRTEAFF. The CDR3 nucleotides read TGTGCCAGCAGTTTACGCACTGAAGCTTTCTTT.

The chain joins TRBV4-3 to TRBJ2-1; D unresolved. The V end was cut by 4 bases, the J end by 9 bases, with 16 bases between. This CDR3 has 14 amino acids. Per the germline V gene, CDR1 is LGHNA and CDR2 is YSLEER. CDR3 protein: CASSPLTSGSEQFF. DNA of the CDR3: TGCGCCAGCAGCCCCCTAACAAGTGGAAGTGAGCAGTTCTTC.

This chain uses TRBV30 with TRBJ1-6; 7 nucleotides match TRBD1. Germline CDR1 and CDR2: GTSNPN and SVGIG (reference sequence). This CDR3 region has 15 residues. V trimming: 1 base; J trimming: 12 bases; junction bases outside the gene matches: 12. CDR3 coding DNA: TGTGCCTGGAGTGGAGAAGGGACAGAAAATAAACCCCTCCACTTT. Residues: CAWSGEGTENKPLHF.

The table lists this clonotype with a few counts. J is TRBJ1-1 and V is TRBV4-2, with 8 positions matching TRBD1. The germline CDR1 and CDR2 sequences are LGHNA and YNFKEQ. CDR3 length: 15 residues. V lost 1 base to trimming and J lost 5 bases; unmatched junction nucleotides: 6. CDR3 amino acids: CASSQGRGLRTEAFF. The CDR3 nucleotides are TGTGCCAGCAGCCAAGGCAGGGGGCTTCGTACTGAAGCTTTCTTT.

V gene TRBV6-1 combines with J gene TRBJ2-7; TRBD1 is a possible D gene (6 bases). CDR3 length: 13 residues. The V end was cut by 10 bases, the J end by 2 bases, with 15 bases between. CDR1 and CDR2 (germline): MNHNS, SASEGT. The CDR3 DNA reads TGTGCCACCACAGGGATTAAGACCTACGAGCAGTACTTC. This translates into CATTGIKTYEQYF.

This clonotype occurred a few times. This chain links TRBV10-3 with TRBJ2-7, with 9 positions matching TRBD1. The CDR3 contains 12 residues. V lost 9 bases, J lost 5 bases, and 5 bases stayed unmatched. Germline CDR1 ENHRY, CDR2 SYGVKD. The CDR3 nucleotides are TGTGCCATACAGGGGGCTGAGAACGAGCAGTACTTC. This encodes CAIQGAENEQYF.

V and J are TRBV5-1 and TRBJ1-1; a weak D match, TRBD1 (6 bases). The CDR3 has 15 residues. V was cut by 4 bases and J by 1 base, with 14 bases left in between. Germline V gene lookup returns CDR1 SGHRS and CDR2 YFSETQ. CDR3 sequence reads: CASSVGGARNTEAFF. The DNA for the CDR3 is TGCGCCAGCAGCGTGGGGGGGGCACGGAACACTGAAGCTTTCTTT.

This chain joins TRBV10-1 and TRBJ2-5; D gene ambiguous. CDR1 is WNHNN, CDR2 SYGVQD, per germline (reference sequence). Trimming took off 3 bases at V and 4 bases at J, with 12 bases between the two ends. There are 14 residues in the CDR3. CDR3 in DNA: TGCGCCAGCAGTGAAAATTTGGGTGGAGAGACCCAGTACTTC. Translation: CASSENLGGETQYF.